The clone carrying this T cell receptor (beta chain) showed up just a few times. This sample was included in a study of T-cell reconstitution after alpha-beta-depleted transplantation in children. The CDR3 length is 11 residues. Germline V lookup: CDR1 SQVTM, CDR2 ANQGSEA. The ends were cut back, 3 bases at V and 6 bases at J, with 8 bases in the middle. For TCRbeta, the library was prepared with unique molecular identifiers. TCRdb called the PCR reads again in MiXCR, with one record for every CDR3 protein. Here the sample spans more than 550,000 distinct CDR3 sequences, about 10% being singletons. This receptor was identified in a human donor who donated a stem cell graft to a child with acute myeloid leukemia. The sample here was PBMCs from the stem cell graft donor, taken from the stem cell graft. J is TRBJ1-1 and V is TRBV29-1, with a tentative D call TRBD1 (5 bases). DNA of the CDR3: TGCAGCGTTGATGGGGGGTCTGAAGCTTTCTTT. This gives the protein CSVDGGSEAFF.